This T cell receptor (beta chain) was documented in a study of cytomegalovirus exposure and HLA in healthy donors (dated by TCRdb to about 2017). Notes on the research overall: An earlier analysis of several hundred of the donors reported approximately 300 Gb of sequence data and 100 million to 140 million unique TCR beta sequences from some 180 million T cells. Roughly 300 gigabases of sequencing data and around 87 million unique TCR sequences were included in an early release covering about 620 HLA-typed donors. Among the roughly 380 genotyped donors, more than 70% belonged to the genetic ancestry cluster associated with self-reported Caucasian donors. The study aimed to test whether cataloging public T cell receptors could reveal signatures of past pathogen exposure. Using immunosequencing, the study profiled T cell repertoires from about 610 subjects and related those repertoires to cytomegalovirus serostatus. Besides the first cohort of more than 650 subjects, a separate validation cohort made up of roughly 120 different subjects was used. The study combined high-throughput TCR immunosequencing, statistical association of individual TCRs with disease status, and machine learning to predict cytomegalovirus infection status. To study patterns of TCR occurrence, a later analysis re-analyzed previously published TCR beta repertoires from hundreds of donors and added high-resolution HLA genotyping. In the later analysis, no new phenotypic data were used to find candidate immune exposures; instead, reliance was placed on TCR beta sequences and their occurrence across donors. In an earlier analysis of 587 of the donors, high-throughput TCR beta sequencing was used to judge whether each TCR beta V gene segment behaved as functional or pseudogenic. Donor age, sex, ethnicity and CMV serostatus were compiled alongside the repertoire data. A later genetic analysis took genome-wide SNP genotypes for about three fifths of the roughly 670 donors and used that subset as a discovery cohort. All discovery cohort repertoires had been generated using a single sequencing platform. Both class I and class II loci were covered by HLA typing, at four-digit resolution. The number of typed donors differed by locus: roughly 629-630 for A, B, C, DRB1 and DQB1; 500 to 550 for DQA1; some 590 for DPA1; and around 450 for DPB1. Because of strong linkage in the cohort, roughly five DR-DQ haplotypes were treated as single units for association and clustering. On average, around 240,000 unique TCR beta nucleotide sequences were sequenced per donor among some 420 genotyped donors of the cohort, with around 19% of those sequences being non-productive.

The library was obtained by the immunoSEQ multiplex PCR assay. The multiplex PCR relied on a mix of 60 forward primers for TCR Vbeta segments and 13 reverse primers for TCR Jbeta segments. Amplification of the CDR3 region of rearranged TCR beta genes was performed with a multiplex PCR assay on genomic DNA. The Illumina HiSeq System was used to sequence the amplified TCR beta libraries as 87-base-pair reads. The paper's processing steps were these. A later analysis counted about 76 million unique TCR beta chains across the 666 repertoires, and some 11 million of these chains were shared by at least two donors. Raw reads were error-corrected and collapsed into unique sequences with a nearest-neighbor algorithm that merged closely related sequences to remove PCR and sequencing errors. V, D and J gene segments were assigned by aligning CDR3 sequences to IMGT reference sequences. For a sequence to be retained, a match of at least six nucleotides was required to both a V gene segment and a J gene segment. Rearrangements were called productive when the CDR3 lacked stop codons and stayed in frame with V and J; all others were non-productive. Following IMGT convention, CDR3 was defined as the stretch from the second conserved V-encoded cysteine to the conserved J-encoded phenylalanine. In an earlier analysis of approximately 500 of the donors, sequences lacking an unambiguous match to a single V gene segment were excluded. An earlier analysis of a few hundred of the donors called V segments functional above 56.7% productive rearrangements and segregating when the between-donor standard deviation exceeded 5%. A statistical classification framework was built for diagnosing cytomegalovirus status from the catalog of TCR beta chain sequences. In a later analysis, TCR nucleotide sequences were compared against IMGT/GENE-DB human TR gene sequences so that V and J genes could be assigned. Using the TCRdist pipeline, a later analysis assigned CDR3 sequences along with most-parsimonious VDJ recombination scenarios. A later analysis defined each TCR beta chain by its CDR3 amino acid sequence plus V-gene family, and excluded reads lacking a unique V-gene family. To address suspected cross-contamination and a sequencing artifact, a later analysis removed some 620 highly shared, low-generation-probability nucleotide sequences. A later analysis calculated a clonal expansion index for each public chain from normalized within-repertoire ranks of inferred template counts. Generation probabilities in a later analysis came from a VDJ recombination model fitted to out-of-frame rearrangements, and those results were checked against IGoR. In a later analysis, hypergeometric tests were used to score TCR-TCR, TCR-HLA and TCR-CMV co-occurrence, with a repertoire-size bias correction applied to TCR pairs. To estimate false discovery rates, a later analysis permuted the HLA or CMV assignments 20 times. In a later analysis, co-occurring TCRs were grouped using DBSCAN, with TCRdist sequence similarity added in when clustering inside HLA-allele-positive subsets. Repertoires with fewer than 30,000 or more than 120,000 public chains, plus five repertoires with anomalous nucleotide sharing, were excluded from co-occurrence clustering. The clones in this table, taken by TCRdb from immuneACCESS, are in-frame only. Not every clone is retained; where verified, under half of the shortfall comes from an unresolved V gene, and the cause of the rest is unknown. The V and J calls and clone size are taken from that table; D and trimming were inferred from the DNA. This sample holds about 90,000 clones; more than 65% were observed only once. The ten biggest clones cover around 3% of the sample.

About this clone itself: Its antigen remains unidentified. Base qualities are not at hand, and no much larger clone is one base apart.

V is cut back by 3 bases and J by 3 bases, with 9 bases in the junction unmatched. The CDR3 numbers 17 residues from cysteine through phenylalanine. Just the 51-base CDR3 DNA is kept, in frame starting at base 1. For CDR1 and CDR2, the germline V gene lists SGHTA and FQGNSA. Overall results and qualifications from the work: Strong co-occurrence of HLA alleles, especially DR and DQ, made assigning TCR associations to individual alleles difficult. In vitro tests confirmed that a few of the cytomegalovirus-associated TCR beta chains recognize cytomegalovirus antigens. CMV serostatus was the only immune exposure information available for the cohort. Because the 87-base-pair reads could not distinguish some IMGT-functional V segments, including TRBV6-2 and TRBV6-3, those segments were excluded. A cluster of highly shared sequence variants was judged likely to represent a technical artifact of the sequencing pipeline. In an earlier analysis of over 550 of the donors, most TCR beta V segments were observed in productive rearrangements about 90% or about 30% of the time, broadly matching IMGT annotations. In a later analysis, most CMV-associated TCR beta chains were found to appear HLA-restricted, with HLA associations seemingly driven largely by CMV exposure. The cohort was sequenced for TCR beta chains only, and without alpha or paired-chain data the features that could be detected were limited. A further reported finding was that TCR beta sequences accurately predicted the HLA-A and HLA-B alleles for most subjects in the first cohort. A later analysis associated 16,951 TCR beta sequences with specific HLA alleles at a false discovery rate of 0.05. A later genetic analysis reported fewer N-insertions in productive TCRs among donors in an Asian-associated ancestry cluster than the roughly 700-donor mean. In a later analysis, HLA-associated TCR beta chains showed more clonal expansion and lower generation probabilities than non-associated chains that were equally common. The study gave a list of under 200 TCR beta chains associated with cytomegalovirus. According to a later analysis, TCR association rates differed among HLA loci, with DRB1 alleles showing the most associated TCRs and HLA-C alleles showing the fewest. Presence/absence analyses assumed roughly uniform sequencing depth across donors, an assumption that may not hold. The classifier was reported to diagnose cytomegalovirus status with high specificity and sensitivity in both the original and validation cohorts. According to the authors, the approach could potentially be generalized to other disease states and immunological phenotypes. Because HLA typing was missing for some donors at each locus, association tests included only the typed subset. About 17 rarely observed V segments, including chromosome 9 orphons, were excluded from the earlier analysis of several hundred of the donors because counts were too low. Across donors, most TCR sequences were observed very rarely, whereas some public TCRs were present in many individuals. Linkage disequilibrium might explain the correlated functional status among segregating V segments, but an unknown experimental factor could not be ruled out. Several of the top co-occurrence clusters appeared to be linked to parvovirus B19, influenza, CMV and Epstein-Barr virus, according to a later analysis. V-gene and J-gene trimming of TCR beta chains was associated with a missense DCLRE1C variant in a later genetic analysis, and the association was replicated in an independent cohort.

The cohort was made up of approximately 700 healthy bone marrow donors. Cohort members were all nominally healthy when sampled, although unrecorded immune exposures were likely present. The donor was CMV seronegative and was included in the group of a few hundred seronegative cohort members. A peripheral blood sample was collected from each donor, and TCR beta sequencing was performed on peripheral blood mononuclear cells. Genomic DNA was extracted from the blood cell samples with the Qiagen DNeasy Blood Extraction Kit. The specimen was PBMCs. The chain employs TRBV7-2 and TRBJ1-4; 8 bases in the middle match TRBD1. The sequence was collected from a young man in good health and CMV-seronegative. The sequenced DNA: TGTGCCAGCAGCTTTGGGGCCGACAGGGGATCTAATGAAAAACTGTTTTTT. Its product reads: CASSFGADRGSNEKLFF.